This is a list of T cell receptor beta chains from one sample in a study of blood T cell repertoires in COVID-19. Repertoires were generated with immunoSEQ multiplex PCR, while TCRdb's copy carries only in-frame clones and drops some. This sample carries roughly 100,000 clones, 70% to 85% of them seen once, and the ten largest clones take more than 3%. The specimen was peripheral blood. Every receptor here comes from a woman over 75 with active or convalescent COVID-19. Both conserved end residues are part of each CDR3. A D gene is named only where the DNA matches it firmly. Size is stated for part of the rows, as once, few or many counts, or as a class when the clone is expanded.

clone_size,j_call,d_call,v_call,cdr3_aa,cdr3_nt
-,TRBJ1-1,-,TRBV6-2/TRBV6-3,CASSWEQGGVNTEAFF,TGTGCCAGCAGTTGGGAACAGGGAGGGGTGAACACTGAAGCTTTCTTT
-,TRBJ1-5,-,TRBV5-1,CASSLAPGSNQPQHF,TGCGCCAGCAGCTTGGCCCCGGGTAGCAATCAGCCCCAGCATTTT
-,TRBJ1-1,TRBD1,TRBV28,CASRGTGSNTEAFF,TGTGCCAGCAGGGGGACAGGATCGAACACTGAAGCTTTCTTT
-,TRBJ2-7,-,TRBV7-2,CASSLEGWAYEQYF,TGTGCCAGCAGCTTAGAGGGGTGGGCCTACGAGCAGTACTTC
-,TRBJ1-2,-,TRBV5-4,CASSIDKNYGYTF,TGTGCCAGCAGCATAGACAAGAACTATGGCTACACCTTC
-,TRBJ1-6,-,TRBV7-9,CASTTARGRYNSPLHF,TGTGCCAGCACCACGGCCCGGGGGAGATATAATTCACCCCTCCACTTT
-,TRBJ2-5,-,TRBV5-1,CASSSRKTGSETQYF,TGCGCCAGCAGCTCGAGAAAAACAGGTTCGGAGACCCAGTACTTC
-,TRBJ1-1,-,TRBV11-1,CATAALSGNTEAFF,TGTGCCACCGCCGCCCTTTCGGGGAACACTGAAGCTTTCTTT
-,TRBJ2-7,TRBD1,TRBV15,CATSTSPGQGYEQYF,TGTGCCACCAGCACCTCCCCGGGACAGGGCTACGAGCAGTACTTC
-,TRBJ1-2,-,TRBV6-2/TRBV6-3,CASSRSGSDGYTF,TGTGCCAGCAGTCGATCCGGGTCAGATGGCTACACCTTC
-,TRBJ1-6,-,TRBV4-2,CASSQAYNSPLHF,TGTGCCAGCAGCCAAGCATATAATTCACCCCTCCACTTT
-,TRBJ2-7,TRBD1,TRBV28,CASAGTVSGQYF,TGTGCCAGCGCCGGGACAGTAAGCGGGCAGTACTTC
-,TRBJ1-5,-,TRBV6-5,CASSYSTGLDQPQHF,TGTGCCAGCAGTTACTCGACGGGGTTGGATCAGCCCCAGCATTTT
-,TRBJ1-4,-,TRBV7-9,CASSPDTYNEKLFF,TGTGCCAGCAGCCCGGACACTTATAATGAAAAACTGTTTTTT
-,TRBJ1-4,-,TRBV6-5,CASKRAGGEKLFF,TGTGCCAGCAAAAGGGCCGGGGGGGAAAAACTGTTTTTT
-,TRBJ1-4,TRBD1,TRBV5-1,CASSETWRQGNEKLFF,TGCGCCAGCAGCGAGACCTGGAGACAGGGTAATGAAAAACTGTTTTTT
-,TRBJ2-7,TRBD1,TRBV19,CASNTGTGLYEQYF,TGTGCCAGTAACACCGGGACAGGGCTCTACGAGCAGTACTTC
-,TRBJ1-5,TRBD1,TRBV7-9,CASSSGSGTGYQPQHF,TGTGCCAGCAGCTCAGGATCGGGGACAGGGTACCAGCCCCAGCATTTT
-,TRBJ2-3,TRBD2,TRBV27,CASTSLKGGLATDTQYF,TGTGCCAGCACCTCCCTAAAGGGGGGACTAGCGACAGATACGCAGTATTTT
-,TRBJ1-4,TRBD1,TRBV5-1,CASSFGTGGGEKLFF,TGCGCCAGCAGCTTTGGGACAGGAGGGGGTGAAAAACTGTTTTTT
-,TRBJ1-2,TRBD1,TRBV6-6,CASSDRAVYGYTF,TGTGCCAGCAGTGACAGGGCAGTCTATGGCTACACCTTC
-,TRBJ1-5,TRBD1,TRBV9,CASSPRQGVDQPQHF,TGTGCCAGCAGCCCCCGACAGGGAGTGGATCAGCCCCAGCATTTT
-,TRBJ1-2,TRBD1,TRBV24-1,CATSAAGTAYGYTF,TGTGCCACCAGTGCCGCAGGGACAGCCTATGGCTACACCTTC
few,TRBJ2-7,-,TRBV5-1,CASSLMAQGDEQYF,TGCGCCAGCAGCTTGATGGCCCAAGGAGACGAGCAGTACTTC
-,TRBJ2-5,-,TRBV2,CASSRLEQETQYF,TGTGCCAGCAGTAGACTAGAACAAGAGACCCAGTACTTC
-,TRBJ2-1,TRBD1,TRBV2,CASSKGYRGIGSYNEQFF,TGTGCCAGCAGTAAAGGGTACAGGGGGATCGGATCCTACAATGAGCAGTTCTTC
-,TRBJ2-7,TRBD1,TRBV28,CASSLMGTGRYEQYF,TGTGCCAGCAGTTTAATGGGGACAGGGCGCTACGAGCAGTACTTC
-,TRBJ1-5,TRBD1,TRBV6-1,CASSENRGRGQPQHF,TGTGCCAGCAGTGAAAACAGGGGGCGCGGCCAGCCCCAGCATTTT
-,TRBJ2-7,-,TRBV28,CASSSLGGTYEQYF,TGTGCCAGCAGTTCATTAGGGGGAACCTACGAGCAGTACTTC
-,TRBJ1-6,-,TRBV4-3,CASSQLNRGSPLHF,TGCGCCAGCAGCCAATTAAATAGAGGTTCACCCCTCCACTTT
few,TRBJ1-3,-,TRBV30,CAWSPRGAGNTIYF,TGTGCCTGGAGTCCTCGGGGGGCTGGAAACACCATATATTTT
-,TRBJ1-2,TRBD1,TRBV6-5,CASSYRDRRGYTF,TGTGCCAGCAGTTACCGGGACAGGCGCGGCTACACCTTC
-,TRBJ1-2,TRBD1,TRBV6-5,CASSRDRGGYTF,TGTGCCAGCAGTCGTGACAGGGGTGGCTACACCTTC
-,TRBJ2-1,-,TRBV7-2,CASSLADGIYEQFF,TGTGCCAGCAGCTTAGCAGACGGGATCTATGAGCAGTTCTTC
-,TRBJ2-4,TRBD2,TRBV30,CACLAGGLGKNIQYF,TGTGCCTGCCTGGCGGGGGGCCTCGGCAAAAACATTCAGTACTTC
-,TRBJ1-3,TRBD1,TRBV2,CAGRQGSSGNTIYF,TGTGCCGGTCGACAGGGGAGCTCTGGAAACACCATATATTTT
-,TRBJ1-6,TRBD1,TRBV28,CASRAGTGNSPLHF,TGTGCCAGCAGGGCCGGGACAGGGAATTCACCCCTCCACTTT
-,TRBJ2-5,-,TRBV5-4,CASTLGHGETQYF,TGTGCCAGCACCTTGGGACATGGCGAGACCCAGTACTTC
-,TRBJ1-4,TRBD1,TRBV15,CATSRQDRVQFF,TGTGCCACCAGCAGACAAGACAGGGTGCAGTTTTTT
-,TRBJ2-3,TRBD1,TRBV7-9,CASSSGTVVSDTQYF,TGTGCCAGCAGCTCCGGGACAGTCGTCTCAGATACGCAGTATTTT
-,TRBJ2-7,TRBD2,TRBV7-3,CASSLGLAGSYEQYF,TGTGCCAGCAGCTTAGGACTAGCGGGTTCCTACGAGCAGTACTTC
-,TRBJ1-2,TRBD1,TRBV6-2/TRBV6-3,CASSYGTGYHYGYTF,TGTGCCAGCAGTTACGGGACAGGGTACCACTATGGCTACACCTTC
once,TRBJ2-5,TRBD2,TRBV7-8,CASSPGLEETQYF,TGTGCCAGCAGCCCCGGACTAGAAGAGACCCAGTACTTC
-,TRBJ1-6,-,TRBV9,CASREGDSPLHF,TGTGCCAGCAGAGAGGGGGATTCACCCCTCCACTTT
-,TRBJ1-3,-,TRBV7-6,CASSLGNRRNSGNTIYF,TGTGCCAGCAGCTTAGGTAACAGGAGAAACTCTGGAAACACCATATATTTT
few,TRBJ1-2,TRBD1,TRBV7-9,CASSSPDRASYGYTF,TGTGCCAGCAGCTCTCCGGACAGGGCGAGCTATGGCTACACCTTC